The rows below give T cell receptor beta chains drawn from one sample of a study of T cell responses to AZD1222 COVID-19 vaccine. Assay: immunoSEQ multiplex PCR; the TCRdb copy retains only in-frame clones and omits some. Of 100,000 to 110,000 clones in the sample, about 93% were seen once. Sequenced material: peripheral blood, taken on day 0 of AZD1222 vaccination. The receptors shown here come from an adult in good health. CDR3s include the opening cysteine and the closing phenylalanine or tryptophan. D genes are given only for firm matches. Clone size is given for some rows only: seen once, a few or many times, or a class if the clone is expanded.

j_call d_call clone_size v_call cdr3_length cdr3_nt cdr3_aa
TRBJ1-2 - once TRBV7-2 14 TGTGCCAGCAGCTTAAAAGGGGTGGGAGGTGGCTACACCTTC CASSLKGVGGGYTF
TRBJ1-6 - - TRBV25-1 13 TGTGCCAGCAGTGAATATAGGAATTCACCCCTCCACTTT CASSEYRNSPLHF
TRBJ1-6 - - TRBV27 19 TGTGCCAGCAGCCCGGCGGTGGGGGGCGAGCTCCCTAACAATTCACCCCTCCACTTT CASSPAVGGELPNNSPLHF
TRBJ1-2 - - TRBV28 12 TGTGCCAGCAGACCGCCAGGATATGGCTACACCTTC CASRPPGYGYTF
TRBJ2-7 TRBD1 - TRBV3-1/TRBV3-2 14 TGTGCCAGCAGCTCCGGGACAGGGATCTACGAGCAGTACTTC CASSSGTGIYEQYF
TRBJ1-4 - - TRBV19 15 TGTGCCAGTAGTACGCACAGCCAAAGGGTTGAAAAACTGTTTTTT CASSTHSQRVEKLFF
TRBJ1-1 - - TRBV30 13 TGTGCCTGGAGTTCAACGAGGAACAGGGCAGCTTTCTTT CAWSSTRNRAAFF
TRBJ1-2 TRBD1 - TRBV7-9 14 TGTGCCAGCAGCCCTAGGACAGGGCGCTATGGCTACACCTTC CASSPRTGRYGYTF
TRBJ1-1 - - TRBV27 14 TGTGCCAGCAGTTTGTCTCAGGGTGCCACTGAAGCTTTCTTT CASSLSQGATEAFF
TRBJ1-1 - - TRBV19 13 TGTGCCAGTAGTATCCCAGAGAACACTGAAGCTTTCTTT CASSIPENTEAFF
TRBJ1-3 - once TRBV15 14 TGTGCCACCAGCAGAGACAGGAGCGGAAACACCATATATTTT CATSRDRSGNTIYF